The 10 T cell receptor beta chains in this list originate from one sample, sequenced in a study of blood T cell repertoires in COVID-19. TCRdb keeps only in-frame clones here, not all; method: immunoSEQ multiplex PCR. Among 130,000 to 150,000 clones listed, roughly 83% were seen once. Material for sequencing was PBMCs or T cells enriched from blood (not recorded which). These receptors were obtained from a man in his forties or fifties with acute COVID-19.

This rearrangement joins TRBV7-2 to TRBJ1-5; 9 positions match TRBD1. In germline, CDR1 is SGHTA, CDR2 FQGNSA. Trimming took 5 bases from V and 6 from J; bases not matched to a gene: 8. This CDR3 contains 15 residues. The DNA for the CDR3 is TGTGCCAGCAGCACGGGACAGGGTTGGGGTCAGCCCCAGCATTTT. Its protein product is CASSTGQGWGQPQHF. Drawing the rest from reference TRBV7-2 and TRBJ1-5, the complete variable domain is GAGVSQSPSNKVTEKGKDVELRCDPISGHTALYWYRQSLGQGLEFLIYFQGNSAPDKSGLPSDRFSAERTGGSVSTLTIQRTQQEDSAVYLCASSTGQGWGQPQHFGDGTRLSIL.

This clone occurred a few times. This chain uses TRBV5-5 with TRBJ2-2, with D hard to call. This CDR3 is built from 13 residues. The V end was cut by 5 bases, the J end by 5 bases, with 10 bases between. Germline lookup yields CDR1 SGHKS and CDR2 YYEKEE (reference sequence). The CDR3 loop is CASRYWRTGELFF. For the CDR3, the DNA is TGTGCCAGCAGGTACTGGCGGACCGGGGAGCTGTTTTTT.

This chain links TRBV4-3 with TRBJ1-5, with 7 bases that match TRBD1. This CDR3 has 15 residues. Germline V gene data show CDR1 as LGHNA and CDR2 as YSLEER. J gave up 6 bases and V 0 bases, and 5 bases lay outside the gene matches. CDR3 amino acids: CASSQEAGGSQPQHF. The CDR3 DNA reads TGCGCCAGCAGCCAAGAGGCAGGGGGAAGTCAGCCCCAGCATTTT.

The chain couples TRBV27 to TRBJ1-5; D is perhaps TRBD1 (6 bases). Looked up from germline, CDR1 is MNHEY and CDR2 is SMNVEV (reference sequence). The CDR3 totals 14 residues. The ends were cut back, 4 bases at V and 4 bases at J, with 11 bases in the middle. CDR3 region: CASSYTGPNQPQHF. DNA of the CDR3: TGTGCCAGCAGTTATACAGGGCCAAATCAGCCCCAGCATTTT.

The CDR3 coding sequence is TGTGCCAGCAGCTTAAGCAGGGGATCCCTGCAGTACTTC. It encodes CASSLSRGSLQYF. The chain is built from TRBV11-3 and TRBJ2-7; D might be TRBD1 (6 bases). The CDR3 is made up of 13 amino acids. CDR1 is SGHNT and CDR2 is YENEEA in the germline V gene. The ends were cut back, 2 bases at V and 9 bases at J, with 14 bases in the middle.

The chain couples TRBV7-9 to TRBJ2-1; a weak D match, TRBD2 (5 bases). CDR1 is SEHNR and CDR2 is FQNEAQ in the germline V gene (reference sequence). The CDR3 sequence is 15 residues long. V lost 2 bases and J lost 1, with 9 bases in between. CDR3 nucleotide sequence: TGTGCCAGCAGCTTAATCGGGGAGTCCTACAATGAGCAGTTCTTC. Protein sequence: CASSLIGESYNEQFF.

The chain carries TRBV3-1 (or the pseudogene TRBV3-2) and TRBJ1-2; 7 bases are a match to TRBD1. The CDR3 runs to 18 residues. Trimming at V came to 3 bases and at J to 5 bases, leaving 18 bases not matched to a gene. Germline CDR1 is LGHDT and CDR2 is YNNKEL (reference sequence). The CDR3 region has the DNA TGTGCCAGCAGCCACAAAACCTCTGACAGGGCAGATGGGTATGGCTACACCTTC. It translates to CASSHKTSDRADGYGYTF.

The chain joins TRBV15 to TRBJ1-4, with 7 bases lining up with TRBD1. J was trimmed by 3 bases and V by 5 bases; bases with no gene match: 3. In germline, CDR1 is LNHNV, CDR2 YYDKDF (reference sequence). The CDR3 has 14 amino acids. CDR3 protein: CATSRGTANEKLFF. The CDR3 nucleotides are TGTGCCACCAGCCGCGGGACAGCTAATGAAAAACTGTTTTTT.

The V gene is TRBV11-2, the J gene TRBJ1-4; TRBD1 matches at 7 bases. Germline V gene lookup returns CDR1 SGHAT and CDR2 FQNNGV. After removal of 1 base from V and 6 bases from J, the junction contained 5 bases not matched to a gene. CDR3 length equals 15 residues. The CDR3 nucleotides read TGTGCCAGCAGCTTAGGGGGACAGTTCGATGAAAAACTGTTTTTT. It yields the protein CASSLGGQFDEKLFF.

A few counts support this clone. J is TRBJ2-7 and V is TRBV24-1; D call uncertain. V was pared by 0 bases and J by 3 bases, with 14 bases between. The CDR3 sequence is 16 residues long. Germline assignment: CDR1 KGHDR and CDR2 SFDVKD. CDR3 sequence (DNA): TGTGCCACCAGTGATTTGCAAGCCCCATTTAGCTACGAGCAGTACTTC. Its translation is CATSDLQAPFSYEQYF.